This T cell receptor (beta chain) is drawn from a study of vaccination effects on CD4 cells after COVID-19. Across the study: Under the ViraFEST assay, PBMC were stimulated with viral peptide pools so that antigen-specific CD4+ T cells expanded. Sequencing was performed afterwards. Peptides at 10 ug/ml and IL-2 at around 9.3 IU/ml were added to 1.5 million to 2 million PBMC per well.

Culturing for about ten days preceded CD4+ T cell isolation. The cohort was immunized with two doses of either the BNT162b2 or mRNA-1273 vaccine. No vaccinee had earlier SARS-CoV-2 infection, and nucleocapsid antibodies were negative. On days 3 and 7, fresh IL-2 medium replaced half the medium. About this clone: Its target is not known.

Assay used: immunoSEQ multiplex PCR; TCRdb lists only in-frame clones, some missing. The sample consists of around 66,000 clones, 70% to 75% of them appearing once. Germline V lookup: CDR1 LGHDT, CDR2 YNNKEL (reference sequence). CDR3 length: 17 residues. The J segment lost 0 bases and the V segment lost 1 base, leaving 4 bases of the junction unmatched. The material sequenced was CD4+ T cells from PBMCs cultured without peptide, taken after COVID-19 vaccination. The TCR comes from a human donor who received a COVID-19 vaccine. This sequence joins TRBV3-1 (or the pseudogene TRBV3-2) and TRBJ2-1; TRBD2 aligns across 9 bases. CDR3 coding DNA: TGTGCCAGCAGCCAAGGACTAGCGGCAATCTCCTACAATGAGCAGTTCTTC. It yields the protein CASSQGLAAISYNEQFF.